This TCR beta chain was found in a study of CDR3 diversity in severe acne. TCRdb analysed the PCR reads with MiXCR anew, one entry per CDR3 protein. The sample carries 97,000 or so distinct CDR3 sequences, under 60% recorded once. The germline V gene encodes CDR1 SQVTM and CDR2 ANQGSEA. CDR3 length equals 11 residues. This clonotype was found once. The junction and the germline gene differ at one end; a read error may be behind it. V and J are TRBV29-1 and TRBJ1-1; maybe TRBD1 (5 bases). This TCR came from a male donor with acne. The sequenced sample consisted of blood. The DNA for the CDR3 is TGCAGCGTTGAGTTTGGGGCTGAAGCTTTCTTC. This codes for CSVEFGAEAFF.